These 13 T cell receptor beta chains originate from one sample sequenced in a study of cytotoxic CD8 clonotypes in ibrutinib-treated CLL. The assay was immunoSEQ multiplex PCR, and TCRdb's table has in-frame clones only and misses some. The sample has more than 20,000 clones, about 68% seen once. Source: PBMCs, taken before ibrutinib treatment. These receptor sequences come from a human donor with chronic lymphocytic leukemia.

This chain joins TRBV2 and TRBJ2-7; no definite D call. Germline values: CDR1 SNHLY, CDR2 FYNNEI. This CDR3 is built from 14 residues. The V end was cut by 3 bases, the J end by 2 bases, with 11 bases between. The CDR3 coding sequence is TGTGCCAGCAGTGATCCTGGGATTCCCTACGAGCAGTACTTC. Its translation is CASSDPGIPYEQYF.

A few counts support this clone. The CDR3 DNA reads as TGTGCCAGCAGTGGGCTTGGAGAGGTTTCTACAGATACGCAGTATTTT. It specifies CASSGLGEVSTDTQYF. V usage is TRBV2 and J usage is TRBJ2-3; the D is unclear. From germline, CDR1 is SNHLY and CDR2 FYNNEI. The CDR3 loop spans 16 amino acids. Trimming pared 4 bases from V and 3 bases from J, leaving 17 bases between.

The chain uses TRBV7-6 and TRBJ2-5; D is undetermined. The germline gives CDR1 SGHVS, CDR2 FNYEAQ. The V and J ends lost 2 bases and 1 base respectively, with 8 bases between them. The CDR3 extends over 14 amino acids. Here the CDR3 DNA reads TGTGCCAGCAGCTTAACAAGGCTCCAAGAGACCCAGTACTTC. It codes for CASSLTRLQETQYF.

The chain has TRBV7-9 and TRBJ2-7; 10 nucleotides agree with TRBD2. With V trimmed by 4 bases and J by 2 bases, 8 bases remained unmatched. CDR1 is SEHNR and CDR2 is FQNEAQ in the germline V gene (reference sequence). CDR3 size: 16 residues. This CDR3 is CASSSGSGRIAYEQYF. DNA of the CDR3: TGTGCCAGCAGCTCTGGTAGCGGGAGGATCGCCTACGAGCAGTACTTC.

The chain is built from TRBV7-9 and TRBJ1-2, with 8 bases identical to TRBD1. Germline assignment: CDR1 SEHNR and CDR2 FQNEAQ (reference sequence). Unmatched junction bases numbered 7, after V lost 6 bases and J lost 4 bases. The CDR3 length is 14 residues. The CDR3 DNA reads TGTGCCAGCAGACAGACAGGGGATTTCTATGGCTACACCTTC. It yields the protein CASRQTGDFYGYTF.

V usage is TRBV19 and J usage is TRBJ1-5; unclear D gene. The CDR3 consists of 15 residues. Germline CDR1 is LNHDA and CDR2 is SQIVND (reference sequence). V was clipped by 7 bases and J by 4 bases, with 17 bases between them. CDR3 sequence: CASTDGRLQNQPQHF. CDR3 DNA: TGTGCCAGTACGGACGGAAGATTACAAAATCAGCCCCAGCATTTT.

V gene TRBV2 combines with J gene TRBJ2-3, with 12 positions matching TRBD2. The junction had 8 bases not matched to a gene; V was cut back by 6 bases and J by 7 bases. Germline V CDR1 and CDR2: SNHLY, FYNNEI. This CDR3 contains 15 residues. The CDR3 DNA follows: TGTGCCAGCAGGGGACGACTAGCGGGAGCATATACGCAGTATTTT. It encodes CASRGRLAGAYTQYF.

J is TRBJ2-7 and V is TRBV6-5; 7 positions agree with TRBD2. Per the germline V gene, CDR1 is MNHEY and CDR2 is SVGAGI. Trimming cost V 6 bases and J 2 bases; bases outside gene matches: 10. The CDR3 consists of 15 residues. CDR3 DNA: TGTGCCAGCAGCTTAGGCGGGAGCGGGACCTACGAGCAGTACTTC. Encoded protein: CASSLGGSGTYEQYF.

The genes are TRBV7-9 and TRBJ2-2; 10 bases match TRBD1. Germline lookup yields CDR1 SEHNR and CDR2 FQNEAQ (reference sequence). CDR3 length: 16 residues. V lost 3 bases, J lost 3 bases, and 4 bases stayed unmatched. The CDR3 sequence is CASSFGQGVYTGELFF. The DNA of the CDR3 is TGTGCCAGCAGCTTTGGACAGGGGGTCTACACCGGGGAGCTGTTTTTT.

The J gene is TRBJ2-7, the V gene TRBV5-5; 7 nucleotides line up with TRBD1. Germline V gene data show CDR1 as SGHKS and CDR2 as YYEKEE (reference sequence). This CDR3 region has 13 residues. After removal of 3 bases from V and 4 bases from J, the junction contained 4 bases not matched to a gene. The CDR3 DNA sequence: TGTGCCAGCAGCTGGGACAGCGAATACGAGCAGTACTTC. Its translation is CASSWDSEYEQYF.

The chain couples TRBV28 to TRBJ2-7; D is unclear. Germline V gene sequence: CDR1 MDHEN, CDR2 SYDVKM. V was clipped by 6 bases and J by 0 bases, with 9 bases between them. The CDR3 runs to 13 residues. The CDR3 here is CASSLASSYEQYF. The CDR3 DNA sequence: TGTGCCAGCAGCTTGGCTAGCTCCTACGAGCAGTACTTC.

The gene calls are TRBV7-9 and TRBJ1-2; D call uncertain. Trimming took 4 bases from V and 2 from J, leaving 8 bases between them. Germline values: CDR1 SEHNR, CDR2 FQNEAQ (reference sequence). This CDR3 is 13 amino acids long. The CDR3 loop is CASSYEGNYGYTF. For the CDR3, the DNA is TGTGCCAGCAGCTATGAAGGAAACTATGGCTACACCTTC.

This clone was detected only once. This chain uses TRBV9 with TRBJ2-3; the D is unclear. This CDR3 is built from 15 residues. Germline V lookup: CDR1 SGDLS, CDR2 YYNGEE. V was cut by 4 bases and J by 3 bases, with 15 bases left in between. The chain's CDR3 is CASSRRTSATDTQYF. The CDR3 bases are TGTGCCAGCAGCAGACGGACCTCAGCTACAGATACGCAGTATTTT.